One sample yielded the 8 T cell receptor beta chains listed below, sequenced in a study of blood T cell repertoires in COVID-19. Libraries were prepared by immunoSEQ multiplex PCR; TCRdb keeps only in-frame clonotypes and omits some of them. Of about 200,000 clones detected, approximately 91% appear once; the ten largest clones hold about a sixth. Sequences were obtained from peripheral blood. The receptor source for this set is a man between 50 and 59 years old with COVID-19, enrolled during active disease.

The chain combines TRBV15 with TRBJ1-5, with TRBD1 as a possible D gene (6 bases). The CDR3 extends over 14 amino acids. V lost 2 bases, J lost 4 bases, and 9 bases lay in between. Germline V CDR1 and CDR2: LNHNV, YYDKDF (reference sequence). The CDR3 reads CATSRKQGNQPQHF. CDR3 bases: TGTGCCACCAGCAGAAAACAGGGAAATCAGCCCCAGCATTTT.

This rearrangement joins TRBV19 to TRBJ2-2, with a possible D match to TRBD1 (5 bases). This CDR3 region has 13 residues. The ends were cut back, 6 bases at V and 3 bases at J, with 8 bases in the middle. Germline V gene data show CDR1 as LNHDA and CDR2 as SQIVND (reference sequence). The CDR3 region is CASRGRDTGELFF. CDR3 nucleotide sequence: TGTGCCAGTAGGGGCAGGGACACCGGGGAGCTGTTTTTT.

CDR3 region: CASSSPPGQASSYEQYF. The CDR3 DNA reads TGCGCCAGCAGCTCGCCACCTGGGCAGGCCAGCTCCTACGAGCAGTACTTC. The chain joins TRBV5-1 to TRBJ2-7; D gene uncertain. This CDR3 contains 17 residues. The germline V gene encodes CDR1 SGHRS and CDR2 YFSETQ. V lost 3 bases and J 0 bases, leaving 19 bases between the germline ends.

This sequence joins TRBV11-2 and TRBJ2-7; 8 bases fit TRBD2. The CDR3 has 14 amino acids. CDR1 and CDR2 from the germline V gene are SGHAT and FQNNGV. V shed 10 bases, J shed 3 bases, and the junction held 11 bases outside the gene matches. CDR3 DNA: TGTGCCAACAGGAAACCGGGACTAGACTACGAGCAGTACTTC. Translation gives CANRKPGLDYEQYF.

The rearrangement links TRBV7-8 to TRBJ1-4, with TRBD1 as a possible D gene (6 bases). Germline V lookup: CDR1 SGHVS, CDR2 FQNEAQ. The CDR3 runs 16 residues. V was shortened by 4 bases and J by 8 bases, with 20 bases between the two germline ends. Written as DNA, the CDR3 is TGTGCCAGCAGCTCCAGCCCCCCCGGGACACGCGAAAAACTGTTTTTT. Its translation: CASSSSPPGTREKLFF.

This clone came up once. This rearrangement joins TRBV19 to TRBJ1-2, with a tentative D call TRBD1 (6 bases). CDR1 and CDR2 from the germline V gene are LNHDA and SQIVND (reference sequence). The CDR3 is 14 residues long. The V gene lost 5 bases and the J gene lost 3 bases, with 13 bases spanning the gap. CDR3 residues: CASSLRNRDYGYTF. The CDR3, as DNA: TGTGCCAGTAGTCTACGTAACAGGGACTATGGCTACACCTTC.

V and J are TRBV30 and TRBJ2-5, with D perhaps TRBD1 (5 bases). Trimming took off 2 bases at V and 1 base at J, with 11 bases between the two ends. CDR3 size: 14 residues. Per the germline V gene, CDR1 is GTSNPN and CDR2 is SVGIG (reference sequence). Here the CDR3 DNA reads TGTGCCTGGAGTCCAGGACAACCCCAAGAGACCCAGTACTTC. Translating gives CAWSPGQPQETQYF.

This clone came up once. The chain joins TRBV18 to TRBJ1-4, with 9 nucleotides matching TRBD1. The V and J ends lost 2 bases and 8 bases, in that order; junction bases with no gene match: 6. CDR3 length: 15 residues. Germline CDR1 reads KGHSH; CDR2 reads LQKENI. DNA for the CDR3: TGTGCCAGCTCACCATTTGGGGACAGGGTCGAAAAACTGTTTTTT. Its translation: CASSPFGDRVEKLFF.